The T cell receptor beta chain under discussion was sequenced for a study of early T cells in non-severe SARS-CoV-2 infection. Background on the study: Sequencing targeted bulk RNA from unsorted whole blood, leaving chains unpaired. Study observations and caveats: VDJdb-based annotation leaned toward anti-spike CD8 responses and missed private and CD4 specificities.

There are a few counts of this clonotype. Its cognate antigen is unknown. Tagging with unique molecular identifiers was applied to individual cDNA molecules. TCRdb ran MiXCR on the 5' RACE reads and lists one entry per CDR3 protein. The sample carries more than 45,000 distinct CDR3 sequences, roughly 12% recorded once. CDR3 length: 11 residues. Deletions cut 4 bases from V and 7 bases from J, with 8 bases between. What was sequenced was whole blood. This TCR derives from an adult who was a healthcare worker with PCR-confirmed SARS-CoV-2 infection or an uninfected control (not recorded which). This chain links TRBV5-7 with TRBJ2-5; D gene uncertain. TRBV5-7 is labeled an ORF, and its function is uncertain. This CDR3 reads CASSLDVTQYF. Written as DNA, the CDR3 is TGTGCCAGCAGCCTAGACGTGACCCAGTACTTC.